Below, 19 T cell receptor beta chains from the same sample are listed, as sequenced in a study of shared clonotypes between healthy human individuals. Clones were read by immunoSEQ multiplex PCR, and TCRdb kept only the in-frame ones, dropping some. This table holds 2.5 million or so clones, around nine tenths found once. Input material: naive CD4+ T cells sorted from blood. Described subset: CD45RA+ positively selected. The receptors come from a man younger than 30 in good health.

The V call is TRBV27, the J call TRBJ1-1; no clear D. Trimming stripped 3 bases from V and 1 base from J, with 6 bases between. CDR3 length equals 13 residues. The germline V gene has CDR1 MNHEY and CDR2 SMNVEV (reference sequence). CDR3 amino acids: CASSFVGNTEAFF. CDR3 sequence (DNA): TGTGCCAGCAGTTTTGTGGGGAACACTGAAGCTTTCTTT.

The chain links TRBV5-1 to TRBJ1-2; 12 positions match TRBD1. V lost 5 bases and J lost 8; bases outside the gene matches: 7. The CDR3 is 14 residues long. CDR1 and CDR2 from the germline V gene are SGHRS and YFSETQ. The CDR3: CASRPGTGGKGYTF. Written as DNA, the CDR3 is TGCGCCAGCAGACCCGGGACAGGGGGCAAAGGCTACACCTTC. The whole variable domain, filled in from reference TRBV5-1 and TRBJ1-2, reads KAGVTQTPRYLIKTRGQQVTLSCSPISGHRSVSWYQQTPGQGLQFLFEYFSETQRNKGNFPGRFSGRQFSNSRSEMNVSTLELGDSALYLCASRPGTGGKGYTFGSGTRLTVV.

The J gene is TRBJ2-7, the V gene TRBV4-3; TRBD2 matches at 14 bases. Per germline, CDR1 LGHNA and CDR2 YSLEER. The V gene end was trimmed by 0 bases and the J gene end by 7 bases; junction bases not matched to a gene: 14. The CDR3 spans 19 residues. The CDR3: CASSQEMEIGTSGRNEQYF. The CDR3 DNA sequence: TGCGCCAGCAGCCAAGAAATGGAGATAGGGACTAGCGGGAGAAATGAGCAGTACTTC.

The CDR3 loop is CASTLSRTVGRPQHF. Written as DNA, the CDR3 is TGTGCCAGCACCCTCTCCCGTACAGTGGGACGACCCCAGCATTTT. This chain connects TRBV28 to TRBJ1-5; D perhaps matches TRBD1 (5 bases). Looked up from germline, CDR1 is MDHEN and CDR2 is SYDVKM. V shed 7 bases and J shed 10 bases, with 23 bases lying between them. The CDR3 totals 15 residues.

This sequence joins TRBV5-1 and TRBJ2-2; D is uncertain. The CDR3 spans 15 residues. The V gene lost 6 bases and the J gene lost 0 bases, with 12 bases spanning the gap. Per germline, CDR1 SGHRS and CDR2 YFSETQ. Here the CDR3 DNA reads TGCGCCAGCAACCGCGTAGGAACGAACACCGGGGAGCTGTTTTTT. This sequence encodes CASNRVGTNTGELFF.

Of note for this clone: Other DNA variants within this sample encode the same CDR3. CDR3 amino acids: CASSPDSNYGYTF. The CDR3 nucleotides read TGTGCCAGCTCACCGGACAGCAACTATGGCTACACCTTC. The chain links TRBV18 to TRBJ1-2; tentatively, D is TRBD1 (6 bases). The germline CDR1 and CDR2 sequences are KGHSH and LQKENI. The CDR3 runs to 13 residues. V dropped 3 bases and J dropped 2 bases, with 7 bases sitting between them.

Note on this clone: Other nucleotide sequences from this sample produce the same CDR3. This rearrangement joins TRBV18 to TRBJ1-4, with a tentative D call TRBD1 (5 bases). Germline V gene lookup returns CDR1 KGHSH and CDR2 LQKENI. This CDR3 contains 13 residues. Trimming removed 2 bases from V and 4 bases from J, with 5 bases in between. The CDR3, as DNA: TGTGCCAGCTCACCAGACAGTAATGAAAAACTGTTTTTT. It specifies CASSPDSNEKLFF.

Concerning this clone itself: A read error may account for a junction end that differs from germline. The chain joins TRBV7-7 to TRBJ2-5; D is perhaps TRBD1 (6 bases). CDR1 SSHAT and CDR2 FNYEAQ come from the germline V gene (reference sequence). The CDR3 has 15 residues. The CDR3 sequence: CASSAGLGAGETQYF. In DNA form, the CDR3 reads TGTGCTAGCAGCGCAGGGCTGGGGGCCGGAGAGACCCAGTACTTC.

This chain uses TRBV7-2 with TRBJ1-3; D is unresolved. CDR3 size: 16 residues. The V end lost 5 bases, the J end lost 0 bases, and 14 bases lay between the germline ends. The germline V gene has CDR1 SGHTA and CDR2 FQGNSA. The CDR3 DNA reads TGTGCCAGCAGCCCGGGAGGAGTTAGCTCTGGAAACACCATATATTTT. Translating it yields CASSPGGVSSGNTIYF.

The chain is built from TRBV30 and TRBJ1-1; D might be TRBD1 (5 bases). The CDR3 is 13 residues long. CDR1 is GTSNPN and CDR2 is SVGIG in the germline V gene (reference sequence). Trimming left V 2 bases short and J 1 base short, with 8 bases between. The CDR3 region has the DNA TGTGCCTGGAGTCCGACAGAGAACACTGAAGCTTTCTTT. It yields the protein CAWSPTENTEAFF.

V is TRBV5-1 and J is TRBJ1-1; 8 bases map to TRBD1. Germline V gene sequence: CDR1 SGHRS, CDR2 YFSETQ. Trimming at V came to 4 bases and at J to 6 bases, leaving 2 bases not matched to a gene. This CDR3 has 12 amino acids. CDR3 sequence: CASSETGAEAFF. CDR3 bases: TGCGCCAGCAGCGAGACAGGGGCTGAAGCTTTCTTT.

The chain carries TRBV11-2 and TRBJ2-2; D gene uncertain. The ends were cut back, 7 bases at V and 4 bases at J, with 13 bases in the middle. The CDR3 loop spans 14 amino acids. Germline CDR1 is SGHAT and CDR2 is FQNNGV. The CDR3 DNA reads TGTGCCAGCAACCCGGGCCAGGTCACCGGGGAGCTGTTTTTT. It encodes CASNPGQVTGELFF.

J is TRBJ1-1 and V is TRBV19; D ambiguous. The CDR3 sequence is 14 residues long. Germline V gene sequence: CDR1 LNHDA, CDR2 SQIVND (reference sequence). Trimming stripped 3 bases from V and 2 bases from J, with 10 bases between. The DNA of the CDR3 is TGTGCCAGTAGTATTTACGGGCCAAACACTGAAGCTTTCTTT. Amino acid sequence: CASSIYGPNTEAFF.

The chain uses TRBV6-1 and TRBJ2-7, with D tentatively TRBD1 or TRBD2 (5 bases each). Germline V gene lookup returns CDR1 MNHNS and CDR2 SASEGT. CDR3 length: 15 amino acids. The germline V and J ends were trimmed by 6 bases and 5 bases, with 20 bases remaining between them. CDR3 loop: CASRGDSENFHEQYF. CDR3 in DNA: TGTGCCAGCAGGGGAGACAGCGAAAATTTCCACGAGCAGTACTTC.

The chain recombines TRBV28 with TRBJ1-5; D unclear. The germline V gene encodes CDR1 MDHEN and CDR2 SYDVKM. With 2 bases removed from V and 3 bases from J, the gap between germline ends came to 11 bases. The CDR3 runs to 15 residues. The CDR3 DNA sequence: TGTGCCAGCAGTTTAGATGGGCCCACCAATCAGCCCCAGCATTTT. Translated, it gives CASSLDGPTNQPQHF.

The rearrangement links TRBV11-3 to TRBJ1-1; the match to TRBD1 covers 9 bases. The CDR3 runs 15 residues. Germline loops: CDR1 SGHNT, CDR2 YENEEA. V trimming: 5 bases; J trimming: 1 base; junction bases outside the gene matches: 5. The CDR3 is CASSKQGAANTEAFF. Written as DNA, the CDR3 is TGTGCCAGCAGCAAACAGGGGGCCGCGAACACTGAAGCTTTCTTT.

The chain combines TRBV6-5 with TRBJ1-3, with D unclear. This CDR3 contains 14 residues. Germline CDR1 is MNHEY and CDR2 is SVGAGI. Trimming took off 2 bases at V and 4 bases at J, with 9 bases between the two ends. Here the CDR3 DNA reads TGTGCCAGCAGTTACAGCGTTCTCGGAAACACCATATATTTT. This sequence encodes CASSYSVLGNTIYF.

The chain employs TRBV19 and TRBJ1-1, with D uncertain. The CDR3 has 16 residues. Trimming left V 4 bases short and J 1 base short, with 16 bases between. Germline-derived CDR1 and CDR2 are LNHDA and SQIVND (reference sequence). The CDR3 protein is CASSRSGALGNTEAFF. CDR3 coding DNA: TGTGCCAGTAGTAGGTCGGGAGCCCTCGGGAACACTGAAGCTTTCTTT.

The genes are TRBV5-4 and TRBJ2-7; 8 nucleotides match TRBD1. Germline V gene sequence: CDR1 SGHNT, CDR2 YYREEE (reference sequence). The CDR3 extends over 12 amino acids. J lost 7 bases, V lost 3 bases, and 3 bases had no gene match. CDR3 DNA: TGTGCCAGCAGCTGGACAGGGACGGAGCAGTACTTC. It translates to CASSWTGTEQYF.